Below are 16 T cell receptor beta chains sequenced from a single sample in a study of graft-versus-host responses after intestinal transplantation. Here immunoSEQ multiplex PCR was the method, and the copy in TCRdb shows in-frame clones only, minus some. The repertoire includes about 77,000 clones, around 92% of them detected once, and approximately 0.64% sits in the top ten. Source: PBMCs, taken 98 days after intestinal transplantation. Source of these receptors: a human patient who received an intestinal transplant, so some T cells may come from the graft donor.

CDR3 DNA sequence: TGTGCCAGTAGTATAGGGGGTTCCAACACTGAAGCTTTCTTT. Protein: CASSIGGSNTEAFF. J is TRBJ1-1 and V is TRBV19; D ambiguous. Trimming left V 1 base short and J 2 bases short, with 8 bases between. The CDR3 length is 14 residues. The V gene's germline CDR1 is LNHDA and CDR2 SQIVND (reference sequence). The whole variable domain, filled in from reference TRBV19 and TRBJ1-1, reads DGGITQSPKYLFRKEGQNVTLSCEQNLNHDAMYWYRQDPGQGLRLIYYSQIVNDFQKGDIAEGYSVSREKKESFPLTVTSAQKNPTAFYLCASSIGGSNTEAFFGQGTRLTVV.

J is TRBJ2-5 and V is TRBV4-1; maybe TRBD1 (6 bases). CDR1 and CDR2 (germline): MGHRA, YSYEKL. There are 18 residues in the CDR3. Trimming took off 3 bases at V and 2 bases at J, with 22 bases between the two ends. CDR3 nucleotide sequence: TGCGCCAGCAGCCACCCAACCGTGGTCCACAGGGCGCAAGAGACCCAGTACTTC. This sequence encodes CASSHPTVVHRAQETQYF.

The V and J genes are TRBV10-1 and TRBJ2-2, with 11 bases aligning to TRBD2. This CDR3 region has 17 residues. V shed 1 base, J shed 0 bases, and the junction held 1 base outside the gene matches. Germline values: CDR1 WNHNN, CDR2 SYGVQD (reference sequence). CDR3 sequence: CASSEWTSGPNTGELFF. The DNA for the CDR3 is TGCGCCAGCAGTGAGTGGACTAGCGGGCCGAACACCGGGGAGCTGTTTTTT.

The chain recombines TRBV7-9 with TRBJ1-5, with 10 bases matching TRBD1. The V and J ends lost 0 bases and 3 bases, in that order; junction bases with no gene match: 5. Germline loops: CDR1 SEHNR, CDR2 FQNEAQ (reference sequence). The CDR3 is 17 residues long. The DNA of the CDR3 is TGTGCCAGCAGCTTAGCCATGACAGGGGGCAACAATCAGCCCCAGCATTTT. It codes for CASSLAMTGGNNQPQHF.

V usage is TRBV5-1 and J usage is TRBJ2-5; D unclear. Germline values: CDR1 SGHRS, CDR2 YFSETQ. V was cut by 0 bases and J by 0 bases, with 6 bases left in between. The CDR3 is 14 residues long. The CDR3 loop reads CASSLGHYQETQYF. DNA of the CDR3: TGCGCCAGCAGCTTGGGGCACTACCAAGAGACCCAGTACTTC.

The rearrangement uses TRBV6-5 and TRBJ2-7; 8 nucleotides agree with TRBD1. Germline V gene sequence: CDR1 MNHEY, CDR2 SVGAGI. Trimming removed 5 bases from V and 3 bases from J; junction bases left unmatched: 6. The CDR3 runs 14 residues. CDR3 bases: TGTGCCAGCAGTGACGAGACAGGGGTCTACGAGCAGTACTTC. Translated, it gives CASSDETGVYEQYF.

This clone has just a few counts. This sequence joins TRBV6-5 and TRBJ1-1; perhaps TRBD1 as D (6 bases). The CDR3 has 16 residues. Per the germline V gene, CDR1 is MNHEY and CDR2 is SVGAGI. The V end was cut by 2 bases, the J end by 0 bases, with 13 bases between. CDR3 sequence (DNA): TGTGCCAGCAGTTACCGTACAGGGATTATGAACACTGAAGCTTTCTTT. It yields the protein CASSYRTGIMNTEAFF.

The CDR3 DNA reads as TGTGCCAGCAGCAACACCGGACAGGGACGCTCTGGGGCCAACGTCCTGACTTTC. Encoded protein: CASSNTGQGRSGANVLTF. V is TRBV7-2 and J is TRBJ2-6; 8 bases line up with TRBD1. V lost 5 bases, J lost 0 bases, and 9 bases stayed unmatched. Germline loops: CDR1 SGHTA, CDR2 FQGNSA. This CDR3 region has 18 residues.

This clone was recorded only once. The chain is built from TRBV5-4 and TRBJ1-2; 10 nucleotides agree with TRBD1. V was pared by 4 bases and J by 6 bases, with 9 bases of the junction left unmatched. Germline lookup yields CDR1 SGHNT and CDR2 YYREEE (reference sequence). The CDR3 consists of 15 residues. The CDR3 coding sequence is TGTGCCAGCAGCCAAGTAGGGACAGGGGTGGATGGCTACACCTTC. Translation: CASSQVGTGVDGYTF.

The chain links TRBV30 to TRBJ2-1; tentatively, D is TRBD1 or TRBD2 (5 bases each). CDR1 and CDR2 from the germline V gene are GTSNPN and SVGIG (reference sequence). Between the trimmed V and J ends, which lost 6 bases and 10 bases, there was a span of 16 bases. The CDR3 is 12 amino acids. The CDR3 DNA follows: TGTGCCTGCTGGGGGTTAAGGGGAGAGCAGTTCTTC. Residues: CACWGLRGEQFF.

The chain links TRBV30 to TRBJ1-1; 8 bases agree with TRBD1. Germline V lookup: CDR1 GTSNPN, CDR2 SVGIG (reference sequence). The CDR3 has 13 amino acids. V lost 2 bases and J lost 9; bases outside the gene matches: 8. The CDR3 nucleotides read TGTGCCTGGAGTCCTCAATGGACAGGGCAAGCTTTCTTT. Translated: CAWSPQWTGQAFF.

The chain carries TRBV7-2 and TRBJ1-2; TRBD1 matches at 7 bases. CDR1 is SGHTA and CDR2 is FQGNSA in the germline V gene. This CDR3 comprises 16 residues. V lost 5 bases to trimming and J lost 4 bases; unmatched junction nucleotides: 13. CDR3 amino acids: CASSPEVDSGGYGYTF. Here the CDR3 DNA reads TGTGCCAGCAGCCCCGAGGTAGACTCAGGGGGCTATGGCTACACCTTC. The variable domain in full, with the rest retrieved from reference TRBV7-2 and TRBJ1-2, is GAGVSQSPSNKVTEKGKDVELRCDPISGHTALYWYRQSLGQGLEFLIYFQGNSAPDKSGLPSDRFSAERTGGSVSTLTIQRTQQEDSAVYLCASSPEVDSGGYGYTFGSGTRLTVV.

The chain uses TRBV5-1 and TRBJ1-3; D uncertain. The V gene lost 0 bases and the J gene lost 4 bases, with 8 bases spanning the gap. Germline lookup yields CDR1 SGHRS and CDR2 YFSETQ. This CDR3 contains 14 residues. For the CDR3, the DNA is TGCGCCAGCAGCTTGGAGGGAGGGGGAAACACCATATATTTT. Protein: CASSLEGGGNTIYF.

The gene calls are TRBV29-1 and TRBJ2-3, with 7 positions matching TRBD1. The CDR3 is 15 amino acids. Germline V gives CDR1 SQVTM, CDR2 ANQGSEA. The V segment lost 0 bases and the J segment 3 bases; nucleotides outside the gene matches: 6. CDR3 nucleotides: TGCAGCGTTGAAGATTTGGAGACAGGGACAGATACGCAGTATTTT. Translation gives CSVEDLETGTDTQYF.

J is TRBJ2-1 and V is TRBV9; no clear D gene. The CDR3 covers 15 residues. Looked up from germline, CDR1 is SGDLS and CDR2 is YYNGEE. Trimming pared 4 bases from V and 2 bases from J, leaving 13 bases between. CDR3 sequence (DNA): TGTGCCAGCAGCCCCCGCGGAGCCCCCTACAATGAGCAGTTCTTC. Translated: CASSPRGAPYNEQFF.

The rearrangement links TRBV29-1 to TRBJ2-3, with TRBD2 matching over 11 bases. Germline CDR1 reads SQVTM; CDR2 reads ANQGSEA. This CDR3 contains 17 residues. Trimming cost V 5 bases and J 2 bases; bases outside gene matches: 12. CDR3 bases: TGCAGCGTTCGAGGGCCTTCTAGCGGGGGGCCCACAGATACGCAGTATTTT. This translates into CSVRGPSSGGPTDTQYF.